A single sample is the source of the 13 T cell receptor beta chains below, sequenced in a study of PD-L1 blockade in urothelial cancer. As to time point: peripheral blood 6 weeks after treatment start. Only in-frame clones appear in the TCRdb table, and some are missing; sequencing was by immunoSEQ multiplex PCR. This table has about 41,000 clones, 85% appearing once. The sample in question was PBMCs, obtained around atezolizumab (anti-PD-L1) treatment. These receptor sequences come from a man aged 70-80 years with urothelial cancer.

The chain links TRBV2 to TRBJ1-1, with D unresolved. Trimming took 7 bases from V and 1 from J, leaving 13 bases between them. Germline V gene sequence: CDR1 SNHLY, CDR2 FYNNEI. CDR3 length: 14 residues. CDR3 in amino acids: CASTAGFGNTEAFF. The CDR3 DNA is TGTGCCAGCACTGCGGGGTTCGGGAACACTGAAGCTTTCTTT.

The sample holds a few counts of this clone. The J gene is TRBJ1-1, the V gene TRBV7-2; possible D gene TRBD1, 5 bases. V lost 2 bases and J lost 0, with 10 bases in between. Germline CDR1 SGHTA, CDR2 FQGNSA. The CDR3 extends over 15 amino acids. The CDR3 here is CASSLQGPMNTEAFF. The CDR3 bases are TGTGCCAGCAGCTTACAGGGTCCCATGAACACTGAAGCTTTCTTT.

This chain links TRBV29-1 with TRBJ2-7; tentatively, D is TRBD1 (6 bases). CDR3 size: 12 residues. Germline CDR1 is SQVTM and CDR2 is ANQGSEA. The V and J ends lost 5 bases and 0 bases respectively, with 8 bases between them. CDR3 amino acids: CSVRTDSYEQYF. Here the CDR3 DNA reads TGCAGCGTTAGGACAGACTCCTACGAGCAGTACTTC.

The genes are TRBV10-1 and TRBJ2-7, with 7 bases aligning to TRBD1. V trimming: 8 bases; J trimming: 2 bases; junction bases outside the gene matches: 6. This CDR3 is built from 13 residues. Germline CDR1 and CDR2: WNHNN and SYGVQD (reference sequence). The CDR3 loop is CASVRDRAYEQYF. Written as DNA, the CDR3 is TGCGCCAGCGTCCGGGACAGAGCCTACGAGCAGTACTTC.

The V and J genes are TRBV15 and TRBJ2-7, with 7 bases lining up with TRBD1. The CDR3 is 17 residues long. Germline V gene lookup returns CDR1 LNHNV and CDR2 YYDKDF (reference sequence). V shed 1 base and J 2 bases; nucleotides not matched to a gene: 11. The CDR3 coding sequence is TGTGCCACCAGCAGAGGAACAGGGGCTGTTCTTACCTACGAGCAGTACTTC. As protein: CATSRGTGAVLTYEQYF.

The rearrangement uses TRBV5-1 and TRBJ2-3; D call uncertain. From germline, CDR1 is SGHRS and CDR2 YFSETQ. V gave up 0 bases and J gave up 4 bases, with 15 bases separating them. The CDR3 is 16 residues long. CDR3 protein: CASSLGAPVESDTQYF. CDR3 nucleotide sequence: TGCGCCAGCAGCTTGGGCGCCCCCGTAGAGTCAGATACGCAGTATTTT.

In regard to this clone: An end of the junction differs from the germline gene, which may be a read error. The chain has TRBV10-2 and TRBJ1-1; TRBD1 aligns across 11 bases. The CDR3 length is 15 residues. Germline assignment: CDR1 WSHSY and CDR2 SAAADI. In DNA, the CDR3 is TGCGCCAGCATTGAGGGGACAGGGGGGAACACTGAAGCTTTCTTT. Protein: CASIEGTGGNTEAFF.

V is TRBV5-1 and J is TRBJ2-2, with a weak D call TRBD2 (6 bases). Trimming took 0 bases from V and 7 from J, leaving 10 bases between them. The CDR3 has 14 residues. Germline CDR1 is SGHRS and CDR2 is YFSETQ. CDR3 nucleotides: TGCGCCAGCAGCTTGGACGGGAGTGTCGGGGAGCTGTTTTTT. Translated, it gives CASSLDGSVGELFF.

V and J are TRBV4-1 and TRBJ1-1; possibly TRBD1 for D (5 bases). In germline, CDR1 is MGHRA, CDR2 YSYEKL. The CDR3 extends over 15 amino acids. V lost 3 bases to trimming and J lost 4 bases, with 15 bases between them. The CDR3 here is CASSQGGLRRTEAFF. The CDR3 region has the DNA TGCGCCAGCAGCCAGGGGGGGTTGAGACGCACTGAAGCTTTCTTT.

The V and J genes are TRBV6-5 and TRBJ2-1; 9 nucleotides agree with TRBD1. V shed 4 bases and J 9 bases; nucleotides not matched to a gene: 4. This CDR3 contains 13 residues. The V gene's germline CDR1 is MNHEY and CDR2 SVGAGI. CDR3 residues: CASSSGQGTEQFF. In DNA form, the CDR3 reads TGTGCCAGCAGTTCCGGACAGGGGACTGAGCAGTTCTTC.

The gene calls are TRBV7-9 and TRBJ2-3, with 8 bases that match TRBD2. Unmatched junction bases numbered 6, after V lost 0 bases and J lost 1 base. Per the germline V gene, CDR1 is SEHNR and CDR2 is FQNEAQ (reference sequence). CDR3 length: 17 amino acids. CDR3 protein: CASSLAGLARRTDTQYF. The DNA of the CDR3 is TGTGCCAGCAGCTTAGCTGGACTAGCTAGACGCACAGATACGCAGTATTTT.

The CDR3 DNA reads TGTGCCAGTAGTATCATCAGGGGGCGCCAGACAGATACGCAGTATTTT. It translates to CASSIIRGRQTDTQYF. The rearrangement links TRBV19 to TRBJ2-3; 8 bases fit TRBD1. The CDR3 spans 16 residues. V shed 3 bases and J 3 bases; nucleotides not matched to a gene: 8. CDR1 and CDR2 from the germline V gene are LNHDA and SQIVND (reference sequence). Combining the CDR3 with reference TRBV19 and TRBJ2-3 gives the whole variable domain DGGITQSPKYLFRKEGQNVTLSCEQNLNHDAMYWYRQDPGQGLRLIYYSQIVNDFQKGDIAEGYSVSREKKESFPLTVTSAQKNPTAFYLCASSIIRGRQTDTQYFGPGTRLTVL.

The V call is TRBV5-4, the J call TRBJ2-3; 7 positions match TRBD2. Per the germline V gene, CDR1 is SGHNT and CDR2 is YYREEE (reference sequence). The CDR3 is made up of 15 amino acids. J was trimmed by 4 bases and V by 0 bases; bases with no gene match: 5. CDR3 protein: CASSLVGGRADTQYF. The CDR3 DNA follows: TGTGCCAGCAGCTTGGTTGGCGGGAGAGCAGATACGCAGTATTTT.